This T cell receptor beta chain was documented in a study of regulatory T cells in long-lasting Graves disease. At the level of the study: Persistent Graves' disease meant over 5 years of antithyroid drugs with positive TSH receptor antibodies. Points from the study as a whole: Persistent cases of Graves' showed reduced TCR diversity relative to newly diagnosed patients.

The time point here: persistent/refractory GD, antithyroid drugs over 5 years with positive TRAb. The authors made the TCR library using RNA they extracted from PBMCs. Trimming removed 3 bases from V and 2 bases from J; junction bases left unmatched: 7. The CDR3 covers 17 residues. The germline V gene has CDR1 MNHNS and CDR2 SASEGT. Points on this clonotype: Its antigen is unidentified.

Researchers made TCR beta libraries by using iRepertoire HTBI primers and running Arm-PCR on CDR3 regions. Using its own MiXCR run on the multiplex PCR reads, TCRdb lists one record per CDR3 protein. The sample lists approximately 500,000 distinct CDR3 sequences; around a fifth were seen once. Sequencing was performed on peripheral blood mononuclear cells (PBMCs), taken when the disease was refractory, from a patient treated with antithyroid drugs. The TCR originated in a female donor with Graves disease. The chain recombines TRBV6-1 with TRBJ2-6; 7 nucleotides agree with TRBD1. CDR3 sequence: CASSDVRGPTGANVLTF. DNA for the CDR3: TGTGCCAGCAGTGATGTGAGGGGGCCCACTGGGGCCAACGTCCTGACTTTC.